The next 32 T cell receptor beta chains were all read from a single sample in a study of shared clonotypes between healthy human individuals. Naive CD8 isolation took CD45RO-negative cells positively selected for CCR7 and excluded terminally differentiated effector memory CD45RA+ cells. Here immunoSEQ multiplex PCR was the method, and the copy in TCRdb shows in-frame clones only, minus some. The data hold around 2,000,000 clones, with approximately 94% observed a single time. The sample consisted of naive CD8+ T cells sorted from blood. These receptors all stem from a man younger than 35 in good health.

The chain employs TRBV2 and TRBJ1-1; the match to TRBD1 covers 9 bases. The length of the CDR3 is 17 residues. J gave up 2 bases and V 4 bases, and 11 bases lay outside the gene matches. Germline CDR1 is SNHLY and CDR2 is FYNNEI. The CDR3, as DNA: TGTGCCAGCAGTGCTGTTTTGGGACAGGGAGGAAACACTGAAGCTTTCTTT. Amino acid sequence: CASSAVLGQGGNTEAFF.

The chain combines TRBV28 with TRBJ2-3; D call uncertain. The CDR3 extends over 17 amino acids. V lost 5 bases, J lost 2 bases, and 20 bases lay in between. CDR1 and CDR2 from the germline V gene are MDHEN and SYDVKM. Here the CDR3 DNA reads TGTGCCAGCAGTCCCCCGGTGACCGCAGTAGACACAGATACGCAGTATTTT. Amino acids: CASSPPVTAVDTDTQYF.

V and J are TRBV6-1 and TRBJ1-1; D not certain. Trimming left V 1 base short and J 1 base short, with 10 bases between. The CDR3 runs 15 residues. Germline V gene sequence: CDR1 MNHNS, CDR2 SASEGT. The CDR3 is CASSEVGTANTEAFF. In DNA form, the CDR3 reads TGTGCCAGCAGTGAAGTGGGAACCGCGAACACTGAAGCTTTCTTT.

The CDR3 sequence: CATSRPIDGIYEQYF. The CDR3 nucleotides read TGTGCCACCAGCAGACCCATCGACGGTATCTACGAGCAGTACTTC. The chain uses TRBV15 and TRBJ2-7; no clear D gene. This CDR3 has 15 residues. V lost 2 bases and J 3 bases, leaving 14 bases between the germline ends. Germline V gene sequence: CDR1 LNHNV, CDR2 YYDKDF (reference sequence).

The rearrangement links TRBV25-1 to TRBJ2-5; D unclear. Germline loops: CDR1 MGHDK, CDR2 SYGVNS. The V gene lost 0 bases and the J gene lost 4 bases, with 18 bases spanning the gap. The CDR3 covers 17 residues. The CDR3 is CASSEYAADRPGETQYF. The DNA for the CDR3 is TGTGCCAGCAGTGAATACGCGGCGGACCGGCCTGGAGAGACCCAGTACTTC.

This chain connects TRBV28 to TRBJ1-5; D may be TRBD1 (6 bases). Germline-derived CDR1 and CDR2 are MDHEN and SYDVKM. Trimming stripped 2 bases from V and 6 bases from J, with 14 bases between. CDR3 length: 15 amino acids. CDR3 bases: TGTGCCAGCAGTTTAACAGGGACGGGCGGTCAGCCCCAGCATTTT. It is translated as CASSLTGTGGQPQHF.

The rearrangement uses TRBV6-5 and TRBJ2-7; 8 bases match TRBD1. Germline V lookup: CDR1 MNHEY, CDR2 SVGAGI. The V gene end was trimmed by 9 bases and the J gene end by 5 bases; junction bases not matched to a gene: 12. CDR3 length: 14 residues. CDR3 coding DNA: TGTGCCAGTCGCCCGTTGGACAGGGAGAACGAGCAGTACTTC. This translates into CASRPLDRENEQYF.

The CDR3 nucleotides are TGTGCAAGTCGCTTCAGGGTTTACACTGAAGCTTTCTTT. It codes for CASRFRVYTEAFF. The chain is built from TRBV12-2 and TRBJ1-1; TRBD1, the table's D call, lacks a check against the DNA. TRBV12-2 constitutes a pseudogene. There are 13 residues in the CDR3.

The chain links TRBV10-2 to TRBJ2-7; a weak D match, TRBD1 (6 bases). The CDR3 consists of 13 residues. V lost 1 base, J lost 4 bases, and 8 bases lay in between. The germline CDR1 and CDR2 sequences are WSHSY and SAAADI. CDR3 DNA: TGCGCCAGCAGTGAGTTCAGGGGTTACGAGCAGTACTTC. This translates into CASSEFRGYEQYF.

The V and J genes are TRBV15 and TRBJ2-5; D is unresolved. The length of the CDR3 is 15 residues. V lost 0 bases, J lost 0 bases, and 8 bases lay in between. CDR1 and CDR2 from the germline V gene are LNHNV and YYDKDF (reference sequence). This CDR3 reads CATSRDKGYQETQYF. The CDR3 region has the DNA TGTGCCACCAGCAGAGATAAAGGGTACCAAGAGACCCAGTACTTC.

The V and J genes are TRBV4-1 and TRBJ2-5; D remains ambiguous. CDR3 size: 14 residues. In germline, CDR1 is MGHRA, CDR2 YSYEKL. V lost 4 bases and J 2 bases, leaving 11 bases between the germline ends. CDR3 loop: CASSLFELQETQYF. The CDR3 coding sequence is TGCGCCAGCAGCCTTTTTGAGCTACAAGAGACCCAGTACTTC.

The chain couples TRBV13 to TRBJ2-1; D is possibly TRBD1 (5 bases). This CDR3 spans 16 amino acids. CDR1 is PRHDT and CDR2 is FYEKMQ in the germline V gene (reference sequence). V was pared by 4 bases and J by 0 bases, with 13 bases between. The CDR3 bases are TGTGCCAGCAGCTCCCCAAGCAGGGTCTCCTACAATGAGCAGTTCTTC. Translation: CASSSPSRVSYNEQFF.

This chain uses TRBV19 with TRBJ2-7; possible D gene TRBD2, 5 bases. CDR3 length: 14 residues. Trimming stripped 3 bases from V and 4 bases from J, with 13 bases between. Germline CDR1 is LNHDA and CDR2 is SQIVND (reference sequence). CDR3 amino acids: CASSISGWVYEQYF. CDR3 DNA sequence: TGTGCCAGTAGTATCTCGGGATGGGTATACGAGCAGTACTTC.

The V call is TRBV30, the J call TRBJ2-5, with 14 bases identical to TRBD2. Germline V gene data show CDR1 as GTSNPN and CDR2 as SVGIG (reference sequence). This CDR3 comprises 16 residues. Germline trimming cut 3 bases from V and 5 bases from J; bases unmatched to any gene: 8. CDR3 DNA: TGTGCCTGGAGAGCGACTAGCGGGAGGGAGGAGGAGACCCAGTACTTC. Translating it yields CAWRATSGREEETQYF.

The chain recombines TRBV12-5 with TRBJ1-4; 7 bases fit TRBD1. Germline assignment: CDR1 LGHNT and CDR2 FRNRAP. This CDR3 is 15 amino acids long. Germline trimming cut 6 bases from V and 3 bases from J; bases unmatched to any gene: 7. The CDR3 DNA is TGTGCTAGTGGGCCAGGGGGAAGTTCTAATGAAAAACTGTTTTTT. Protein: CASGPGGSSNEKLFF.

V usage is TRBV4-2 and J usage is TRBJ1-1; 8 bases are shared with TRBD1. CDR1 LGHNA and CDR2 YNFKEQ come from the germline V gene. This CDR3 contains 13 residues. V lost 4 bases and J lost 5; bases outside the gene matches: 3. For the CDR3, the DNA is TGTGCCAGCAGCCCCAGGGGGCGGACTGAAGCTTTCTTT. It translates to CASSPRGRTEAFF.

This chain uses TRBV7-9 with TRBJ1-5; 11 bases are a match to TRBD1. Looked up from germline, CDR1 is SEHNR and CDR2 is FQNEAQ (reference sequence). This CDR3 spans 14 amino acids. J gave up 4 bases and V 5 bases, and 1 base lay outside the gene matches. The CDR3 spells CASSGQGANQPQHF. The CDR3 DNA reads as TGTGCCAGCAGCGGACAGGGGGCGAATCAGCCCCAGCATTTT.

This sequence joins TRBV14 and TRBJ2-1, with 15 bases fitting TRBD2. CDR1 is SGHDN and CDR2 is FVKESK in the germline V gene. This CDR3 is 19 amino acids long. The junction had 9 bases not matched to a gene; V was cut back by 4 bases and J by 2 bases. The chain's CDR3 is CASSPPPRTSGRAYNEQFF. As DNA, the CDR3 is TGTGCCAGCAGCCCACCCCCTCGGACTAGCGGGAGGGCCTACAATGAGCAGTTCTTC.

This chain connects TRBV6-5 to TRBJ2-5; D unresolved. The CDR3 runs 14 residues. Trimming took 1 base from V and 1 from J, leaving 7 bases between them. The germline V gene has CDR1 MNHEY and CDR2 SVGAGI. The CDR3 is CASSYLTSQETQYF. The DNA of the CDR3 is TGTGCCAGCAGTTACTTGACTTCCCAAGAGACCCAGTACTTC.

The J gene is TRBJ2-3, the V gene TRBV6-5; D unresolved. Germline loops: CDR1 MNHEY, CDR2 SVGAGI. The CDR3 has 14 residues. V was clipped by 0 bases and J by 3 bases, with 7 bases between them. CDR3 amino acids: CASSYSASTDTQYF. The CDR3 DNA reads as TGTGCCAGCAGTTACTCTGCTAGTACAGATACGCAGTATTTT.

CDR3 nucleotide sequence: TGTGCCAGCAGCGCCCAAGGGGGGGGCTTAATCGAGCAGTACTTC. Its protein is CASSAQGGGLIEQYF. The chain has TRBV2 and TRBJ2-7; tentatively, D is TRBD2 (7 bases). The V end lost 6 bases, the J end lost 6 bases, and 21 bases lay between the germline ends. The CDR3 is 15 amino acids. Germline-derived CDR1 and CDR2 are SNHLY and FYNNEI. Full variable domain (rest looked up from reference TRBV2 and TRBJ2-7): EPEVTQTPSHQVTQMGQEVILRCVPISNHLYFYWYRQILGQKVEFLVSFYNNEISEKSEIFDDQFSVERPDGSNFTLKIRSTKLEDSAMYFCASSAQGGGLIEQYFGPGTRLTVT.

This chain links TRBV4-1 with TRBJ2-7; TRBD1 might be the D (6 bases). V gave up 4 bases and J gave up 0 bases, with 16 bases separating them. The germline gives CDR1 MGHRA, CDR2 YSYEKL. CDR3 length equals 16 residues. The CDR3 nucleotides are TGCGCCAGCAGCCCCCAGGGCGGACAGAGCTCCTACGAGCAGTACTTC. The encoded protein is CASSPQGGQSSYEQYF.

This chain links TRBV7-2 with TRBJ1-3, with a possible D match to TRBD1 (6 bases). V lost 3 bases and J 0 bases, leaving 6 bases between the germline ends. Germline CDR1 and CDR2: SGHTA and FQGNSA. The CDR3 is 14 residues long. In DNA, the CDR3 is TGTGCCAGCAGCTTGACAGGCTCTGGAAACACCATATATTTT. Translated: CASSLTGSGNTIYF.

This clone was counted only a few times. V gene TRBV7-3 combines with J gene TRBJ1-6, with D hard to call. Trimming took off 4 bases at V and 10 bases at J, with 17 bases between the two ends. CDR1 and CDR2 from the germline V gene are SGHTA and FQGTGA. The CDR3 has 15 amino acids. The CDR3 nucleotides are TGTGCCAGCAGCTCCATAGGCGGGGTAGGCTCACCCCTCCACTTT. It encodes CASSSIGGVGSPLHF.

This clone was counted a single time. The sample holds other DNA sequences that translate to the same CDR3. The genes are TRBV5-4 and TRBJ2-7, with D perhaps assigned TRBD1 or TRBD2 (7 bases each). The V gene's germline CDR1 is SGHNT and CDR2 YYREEE (reference sequence). This CDR3 has 13 amino acids. V was clipped by 4 bases and J by 2 bases, with 10 bases between them. CDR3: CASSPGGAYEQYF. The CDR3 DNA reads TGTGCCAGCAGCCCAGGGGGGGCCTACGAGCAGTACTTC. The full variable domain, with the rest looked up from reference TRBV5-4 and TRBJ2-7, is ETGVTQSPTHLIKTRGQQVTLRCSSQSGHNTVSWYQQALGQGPQFIFQYYREEENGRGNFPPRFSGLQFPNYSSELNVNALELDDSALYLCASSPGGAYEQYFGPGTRLTVT.

The chain combines TRBV11-3 with TRBJ2-2, with 10 nucleotides matching TRBD2. Germline loops: CDR1 SGHNT, CDR2 YENEEA. V lost 1 base to trimming and J lost 3 bases; unmatched junction nucleotides: 11. The CDR3 loop spans 19 amino acids. CDR3 sequence: CASSLGPRGLAVYTGELFF. The DNA of the CDR3 is TGTGCCAGCAGCTTAGGGCCTCGCGGACTAGCGGTTTACACCGGGGAGCTGTTTTTT.

This chain joins TRBV7-9 and TRBJ2-7, with D possibly TRBD1 on 6 matching bases. V shed 3 bases and J shed 0 bases, with 9 bases lying between them. Germline V gives CDR1 SEHNR, CDR2 FQNEAQ (reference sequence). This CDR3 has 14 amino acids. CDR3 sequence: CASSFRDNSYEQYF. In DNA form, the CDR3 reads TGTGCCAGCAGCTTCCGGGACAACTCCTACGAGCAGTACTTC. The full variable domain, its missing parts supplied by reference TRBV7-9 and TRBJ2-7, is DTGVSQNPRHKITKRGQNVTFRCDPISEHNRLYWYRQTLGQGPEFLTYFQNEAQLEKSRLLSDRFSAERPKGSFSTLEIQRTEQGDSAMYLCASSFRDNSYEQYFGPGTRLTVT.

The chain recombines TRBV19 with TRBJ1-2, with D hard to call. This CDR3 region has 13 residues. The germline V gene has CDR1 LNHDA and CDR2 SQIVND (reference sequence). Trimming took off 6 bases at V and 2 bases at J, with 10 bases between the two ends. In nucleotides, the CDR3 is TGTGCCAGTAGCGAGATGGAGAACTATGGCTACACCTTC. Translated: CASSEMENYGYTF.

The chain links TRBV29-1 to TRBJ2-7, with D unresolved. The germline V and J ends were trimmed by 4 bases and 7 bases, with 14 bases remaining between them. This CDR3 has 12 residues. Germline V CDR1 and CDR2: SQVTM, ANQGSEA. The CDR3: CSVVVPLEEQYF. The CDR3 DNA follows: TGCAGCGTTGTAGTCCCGCTCGAGGAGCAGTACTTC.

The V gene is TRBV5-4, the J gene TRBJ1-4; D remains ambiguous. The CDR3 is 13 amino acids. Germline CDR1 and CDR2: SGHNT and YYREEE (reference sequence). Trimming left V 3 bases short and J 3 bases short, with 6 bases between. The CDR3 sequence is CASSSDANEKLFF. For the CDR3, the DNA is TGTGCCAGCAGCTCCGATGCTAATGAAAAACTGTTTTTT. Variable domain in full (rest from reference TRBV5-4 and TRBJ1-4): ETGVTQSPTHLIKTRGQQVTLRCSSQSGHNTVSWYQQALGQGPQFIFQYYREEENGRGNFPPRFSGLQFPNYSSELNVNALELDDSALYLCASSSDANEKLFFGSGTQLSVL.

This chain joins TRBV12-5 and TRBJ2-7; TRBD1 matches 10 bases. The CDR3 runs 14 residues. The trim removed 4 bases at V and 2 bases at J, leaving 2 bases unmatched. Germline V gene lookup returns CDR1 LGHNT and CDR2 FRNRAP. The CDR3 region is CASGSGTGAYEQYF. CDR3 DNA: TGTGCTAGTGGTTCCGGGACAGGGGCCTACGAGCAGTACTTC.

The chain employs TRBV13 and TRBJ2-5; D possibly uses TRBD1 or TRBD2 (6 bases each). The CDR3 is 15 amino acids. Germline V gene data show CDR1 as PRHDT and CDR2 as FYEKMQ (reference sequence). V was shortened by 2 bases and J by 0 bases, with 10 bases between the two germline ends. CDR3 loop: CASSLRGDYQETQYF. The DNA for the CDR3 is TGTGCCAGCAGCTTAAGGGGGGATTACCAAGAGACCCAGTACTTC.